The 18 T cell receptor beta chains below were found in one sample sequenced in a study of shared clonotypes between healthy human individuals. Measured with immunoSEQ multiplex PCR; TCRdb has only the in-frame clones, and not every one. The table has some 500,000 clones, 90% to 96% seen once. Sequencing was done on a sample of naive CD4+ T cells sorted from blood. Noted subset: CD45RA+ positively selected. Receptors originate from a woman aged 30 to 39 in good health.

Points on this clone: One end of the junction is discordant with germline, which a read error may explain. This chain uses TRBV6-5 with TRBJ1-1, with 8 bases that match TRBD1. Germline V gene sequence: CDR1 MNHEY, CDR2 SVGAGI. This CDR3 spans 15 amino acids. In DNA form, the CDR3 reads TGTGCCAGCAGCTACTCGCTTACAGGGGGCACTGAAGCTTTCTTT. It specifies CASSYSLTGGTEAFF.

The gene calls are TRBV11-2 and TRBJ2-4, with D perhaps TRBD2 (5 bases). Germline CDR1 SGHAT, CDR2 FQNNGV. The V and J ends lost 5 bases and 0 bases respectively, with 11 bases between them. The CDR3 loop spans 15 amino acids. CDR3 DNA: TGTGCCAGCAGCCCCGGGGTCCTAGCCAAAAACATTCAGTACTTC. Translation gives CASSPGVLAKNIQYF. The full variable domain, completed using reference TRBV11-2 and TRBJ2-4, is EAGVAQSPRYKIIEKRQSVAFWCNPISGHATLYWYQQILGQGPKLLIQFQNNGVVDDSQLPKDRFSAERLKGVDSTLKIQPAKLEDSAVYLCASSPGVLAKNIQYFGAGTRLSVL.

J is TRBJ1-5 and V is TRBV5-4; D is ambiguous. CDR3 length: 14 residues. The germline CDR1 and CDR2 sequences are SGHNT and YYREEE (reference sequence). The V gene lost 5 bases and the J gene lost 5 bases, with 14 bases spanning the gap. CDR3 loop: CASSLRGSYQPQHF. The CDR3 coding sequence is TGTGCCAGCAGTTTAAGAGGGTCCTATCAGCCCCAGCATTTT.

This chain uses TRBV5-1 with TRBJ1-1; 7 positions match TRBD1. CDR1 is SGHRS, CDR2 YFSETQ, per germline. The CDR3 runs to 13 residues. The V and J ends lost 6 bases and 6 bases, in that order; junction bases with no gene match: 8. The CDR3 bases are TGCGCCAGCAAGGGAAGGGGGCGTTCTGAAGCTTTCTTT. Translated, it gives CASKGRGRSEAFF.

J is TRBJ1-3 and V is TRBV19; no definite D call. The germline V and J ends were trimmed by 6 bases and 2 bases, with 17 bases remaining between them. The CDR3 has 16 residues. Germline V gene sequence: CDR1 LNHDA, CDR2 SQIVND (reference sequence). CDR3 sequence: CASSQLPVGTGNTIYF. CDR3 sequence (DNA): TGTGCCAGTAGCCAACTGCCTGTAGGAACTGGAAACACCATATATTTT.

The rearrangement joins TRBV28 to TRBJ1-3; TRBD1 is a possible D gene (5 bases). This CDR3 comprises 17 residues. Trimming left V 7 bases short and J 0 bases short, with 19 bases between. The germline CDR1 and CDR2 sequences are MDHEN and SYDVKM. The CDR3 region has the DNA TGTGCCAGCAAAATCGCGAACAGGCGAAGCTCTGGAAACACCATATATTTT. It specifies CASKIANRRSSGNTIYF.

The chain has TRBV10-2 and TRBJ2-7; 9 bases map to TRBD2. With V trimmed by 6 bases and J by 4 bases, 7 bases remained unmatched. Germline assignment: CDR1 WSHSY and CDR2 SAAADI. The CDR3 consists of 14 residues. CDR3 sequence: CASSSGLAGYEQYF. The CDR3 DNA follows: TGCGCCAGCAGCTCGGGACTAGCAGGGTACGAGCAGTACTTC.

CDR3 DNA sequence: TGTGCCAGCAGTTACAAGCCCTTAAGTGAAGCTTTCTTT. This sequence encodes CASSYKPLSEAFF. The V call is TRBV6-5, the J call TRBJ1-1; D remains unclear. Germline V CDR1 and CDR2: MNHEY, SVGAGI. The CDR3 spans 13 residues. Trimming removed 2 bases at V and 7 bases at J, with 11 bases between.

The J gene is TRBJ2-7, the V gene TRBV5-8; 10 bases line up with TRBD1. CDR3 size: 17 residues. The germline V gene has CDR1 SGHTS and CDR2 YDEGEE. The trim removed 3 bases at V and 3 bases at J, leaving 12 bases unmatched. DNA of the CDR3: TGTGCCAGCAGCTACGGACAGGGGGTGAGTTTCCACTACGAGCAGTACTTC. Its translation is CASSYGQGVSFHYEQYF.

The V call is TRBV27, the J call TRBJ2-3; 7 bases align to TRBD2. There are 12 residues in the CDR3. Germline loops: CDR1 MNHEY, CDR2 SMNVEV (reference sequence). Unmatched junction bases numbered 7, after V lost 2 bases and J lost 14 bases. The CDR3 DNA is TGTGCCAGCAGTTTAAACGGGGGGTCTCCGTATTTT. Its translation is CASSLNGGSPYF.

The chain combines TRBV10-3 with TRBJ2-3; D is undetermined. Trimming cost V 3 bases and J 6 bases, with 7 bases left between them. The CDR3 contains 12 residues. Germline V gene sequence: CDR1 ENHRY, CDR2 SYGVKD. CDR3 sequence (DNA): TGTGCCATCAGTGACTCCTCGGATACGCAGTATTTT. As protein: CAISDSSDTQYF.

This clone is a singleton in its sample. The genes are TRBV5-8 and TRBJ2-2; a possible D gene is TRBD1 (5 bases). Trimming shortened V by 4 bases and J by 2 bases, and 15 bases separated the two germline ends. The CDR3 sequence is 16 residues long. The germline V gene has CDR1 SGHTS and CDR2 YDEGEE. CDR3 bases: TGTGCCAGCAGCGGACAAGGGGAATTCAACACCGGGGAGCTGTTTTTT. Protein product: CASSGQGEFNTGELFF.

The J gene is TRBJ2-7, the V gene TRBV5-5, with D perhaps being TRBD1 or TRBD2 (6 bases each). The CDR3 length is 15 residues. Germline-derived CDR1 and CDR2 are SGHKS and YYEKEE (reference sequence). With 4 bases removed from V and 3 bases from J, the gap between germline ends came to 17 bases. The CDR3 sequence is CASSATRGVGYEQYF. CDR3 nucleotide sequence: TGTGCCAGCAGCGCTACAAGGGGGGTAGGCTACGAGCAGTACTTC.

This clone has only a few counts. This rearrangement joins TRBV27 to TRBJ1-2; perhaps TRBD1 as D (5 bases). The germline CDR1 and CDR2 sequences are MNHEY and SMNVEV (reference sequence). This CDR3 comprises 13 residues. V was trimmed by 2 bases and J by 7 bases, leaving 11 bases between them. The CDR3 DNA follows: TGTGCCAGCAGTTTACGGGGGTCTGGTGGCTACACCTTC. This gives the protein CASSLRGSGGYTF.

The chain is built from TRBV2 and TRBJ1-5; 7 bases align to TRBD1. This CDR3 has 14 residues. Germline CDR1 reads SNHLY; CDR2 reads FYNNEI. V gave up 7 bases and J gave up 7 bases; unmatched junction bases: 10. The CDR3 DNA is TGTGCCAGCAATGACGGACAGGTGGGGCAGCCCCAGCATTTT. Amino acids: CASNDGQVGQPQHF.

The gene calls are TRBV18 and TRBJ2-1; 9 nucleotides align to TRBD1. The trim removed 2 bases at V and 4 bases at J, leaving 6 bases unmatched. The germline V gene has CDR1 KGHSH and CDR2 LQKENI. CDR3 length: 16 residues. In nucleotides, the CDR3 is TGTGCCAGCTCACCAAATGCCGGGACAGGGTACAATGAGCAGTTCTTC. Translation gives CASSPNAGTGYNEQFF.

This clone was found once. The chain couples TRBV28 to TRBJ1-1; D ambiguous. The germline CDR1 and CDR2 sequences are MDHEN and SYDVKM. V dropped 5 bases and J dropped 2 bases, with 15 bases sitting between them. The CDR3 consists of 15 residues. The CDR3 is CASSLSPSLNTEAFF. The CDR3 DNA follows: TGTGCCAGCAGTCTGAGCCCGAGTCTCAACACTGAAGCTTTCTTT.

Worth noting for this clone: The same CDR3 arises from other DNA sequences in this sample as well. The V call is TRBV28, the J call TRBJ1-1; D unclear. Trimming shortened V by 6 bases and J by 4 bases, and 12 bases separated the two germline ends. The CDR3 length is 13 residues. CDR1 is MDHEN and CDR2 is SYDVKM in the germline V gene. The CDR3 nucleotides are TGTGCCAGCAGCCTGCCCGGCATCACTGAAGCTTTCTTT. Protein product: CASSLPGITEAFF. Supplemented by reference TRBV28 and TRBJ1-1, the full variable domain reads DVKVTQSSRYLVKRTGEKVFLECVQDMDHENMFWYRQDPGLGLRLIYFSYDVKMKEKGDIPEGYSVSREKKERFSLILESASTNQTSMYLCASSLPGITEAFFGQGTRLTVV.